The clone carrying this T cell receptor beta chain came up a few times. The data were taken from a study of blood T cells in healthy people across ages. CDR1 DFQATT and CDR2 SNEGSKA come from the germline V gene (reference sequence). The CDR3 extends over 15 amino acids. Unmatched junction bases numbered 9, after V lost 5 bases and J lost 3 bases. A second PCR, run for roughly 7 to 11 cycles, used a sample-barcoded 5' primer plus a J-beta primer mix. TCRdb analysed the 5' RACE reads with MiXCR anew, one entry per CDR3 protein. The profile shows approximately 800,000 distinct CDR3 sequences, roughly 50% of them singletons.

The rearrangement joins TRBV20-1 to TRBJ2-5; 10 nucleotides agree with TRBD2. This clonotype was sampled from a man under 40 in good health. Material: blood. CDR3 in amino acids: CSARGASGREETQYF. The CDR3 DNA reads TGCAGTGCTCGAGGCGCTAGCGGGAGAGAAGAGACCCAGTACTTC.